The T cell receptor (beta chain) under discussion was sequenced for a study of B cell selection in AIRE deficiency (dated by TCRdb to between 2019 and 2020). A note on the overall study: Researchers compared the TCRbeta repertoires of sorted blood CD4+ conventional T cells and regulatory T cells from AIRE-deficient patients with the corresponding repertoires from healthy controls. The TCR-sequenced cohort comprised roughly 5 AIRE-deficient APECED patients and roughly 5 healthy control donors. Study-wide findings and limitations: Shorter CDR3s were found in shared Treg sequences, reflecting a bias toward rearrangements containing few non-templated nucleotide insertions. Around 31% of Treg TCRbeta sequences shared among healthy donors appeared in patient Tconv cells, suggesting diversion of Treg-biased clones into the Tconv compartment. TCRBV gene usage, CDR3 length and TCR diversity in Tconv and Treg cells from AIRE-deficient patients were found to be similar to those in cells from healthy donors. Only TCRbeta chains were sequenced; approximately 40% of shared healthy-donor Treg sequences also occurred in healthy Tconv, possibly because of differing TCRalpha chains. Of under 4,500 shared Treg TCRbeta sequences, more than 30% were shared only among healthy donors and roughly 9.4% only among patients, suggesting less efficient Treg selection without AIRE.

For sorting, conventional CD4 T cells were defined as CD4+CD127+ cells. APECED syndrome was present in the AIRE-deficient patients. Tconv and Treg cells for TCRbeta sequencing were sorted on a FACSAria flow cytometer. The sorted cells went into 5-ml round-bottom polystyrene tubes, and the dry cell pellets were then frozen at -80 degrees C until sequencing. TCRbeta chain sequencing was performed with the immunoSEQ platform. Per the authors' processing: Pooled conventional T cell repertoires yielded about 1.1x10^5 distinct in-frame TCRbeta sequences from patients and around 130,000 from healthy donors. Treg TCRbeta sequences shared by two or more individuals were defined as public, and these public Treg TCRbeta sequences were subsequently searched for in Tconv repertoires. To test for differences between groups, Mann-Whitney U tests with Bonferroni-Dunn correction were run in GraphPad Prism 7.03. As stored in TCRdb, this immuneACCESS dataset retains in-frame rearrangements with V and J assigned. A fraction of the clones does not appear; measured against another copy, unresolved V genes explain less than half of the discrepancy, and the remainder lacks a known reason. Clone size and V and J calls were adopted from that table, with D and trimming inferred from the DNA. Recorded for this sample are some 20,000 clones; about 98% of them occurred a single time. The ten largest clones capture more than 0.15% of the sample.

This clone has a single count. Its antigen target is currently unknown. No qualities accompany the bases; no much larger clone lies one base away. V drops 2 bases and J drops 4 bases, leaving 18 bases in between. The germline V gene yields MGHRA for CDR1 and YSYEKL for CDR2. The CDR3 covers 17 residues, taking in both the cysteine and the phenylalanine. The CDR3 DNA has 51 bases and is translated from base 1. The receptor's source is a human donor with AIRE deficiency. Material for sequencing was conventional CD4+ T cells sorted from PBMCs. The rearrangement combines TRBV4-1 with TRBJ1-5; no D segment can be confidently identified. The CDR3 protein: CASSQLIVSLGNQPQHF. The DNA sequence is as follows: TGCGCCAGCAGCCAACTCATTGTCAGCTTAGGAAATCAGCCCCAGCATTTT.